This T cell receptor (beta chain) was recovered during a study of blood T cell repertoires in COVID-19. In the study overall: There were acute and convalescent COVID-19 samples, and they came from the United States, Italy and Spain. T cells, B-cell-depleted T cells, or PBMCs supplied cDNA or gDNA.

Germline V lookup: CDR1 GTSNPN, CDR2 SVGIG (reference sequence). CDR3 size: 14 residues. The J segment lost 4 bases and the V segment lost 2 bases, leaving 5 bases of the junction unmatched. Clones were sequenced by immunoSEQ multiplex PCR, and TCRdb holds only the in-frame ones, with some missing. Of roughly 230,000 clones in the sample, around 83% were seen once. Sequencing was performed on peripheral blood. V usage is TRBV30 and J usage is TRBJ1-1, with 9 bases identical to TRBD1. The sequence was obtained from a woman in her fifties or sixties with acute or convalescent COVID-19. CDR3 nucleotide sequence: TGTGCCTGGAGTTCTGGACAGGGGAGCACTGAAGCTTTCTTT. As protein: CAWSSGQGSTEAFF.